A selection of T cell receptor beta chains follows, all from one sample in a study of blood T cells in healthy people across ages. TCRdb redid the calling of the 5' RACE reads with MiXCR, one entry per CDR3 protein. This table has roughly 860,000 distinct CDR3 sequences, about 62% appearing once. The sample was blood. The receptors were gathered from a young man in good health. The CDR3 runs from the conserved cysteine through the conserved F or W. Fields, in order: D gene, V gene, J gene, clone size, CDR3 DNA, CDR3 protein. A D gene is named only where the DNA matches it firmly. Not every row has a clone size; where given, it reads once, few, many or a size class.

>NA|TRBV7-3|TRBJ2-2|NA
TGTGCCAGCAGCCCGACAGGTCTGGGGAGGACCGGGGAGCTGTTTTTT
CASSPTGLGRTGELFF
>NA|TRBV28|TRBJ2-5|NA
TGTGCCAGCAGTTTGGTGGGTTTAGGAGAGACCCAGTACTTC
CASSLVGLGETQYF
>TRBD1|TRBV7-9|TRBJ1-2|few
TGTGCCAGCAGCGCGGGACAGGGCCTCTATGGCTACACCTTC
CASSAGQGLYGYTF
>TRBD2|TRBV15|TRBJ2-1|NA
TGTGCCACCAGCAGAGGCGGGGGCAATGAGCAGTTCTTC
CATSRGGGNEQFF
>NA|TRBV5-1|TRBJ2-7|NA
TGCGCCAGCAGCGTCCGGGACCAGACCTACGAGCAGTACTTC
CASSVRDQTYEQYF
>TRBD2|TRBV12-3/TRBV12-4|TRBJ2-7|NA
TGTGCCAGCAGACGACTAGCGGGGGAGTCTTACGAGCAGTACTTC
CASRRLAGESYEQYF
>NA|TRBV5-5|TRBJ2-5|NA
TGTGCCAGCAGCCCGACACGTGACAGTTACCAAGAGACCCAGTACTTC
CASSPTRDSYQETQYF
>TRBD1|TRBV29-1|TRBJ1-2|NA
TGCAGCGCCGACAGGGGAGGTGGCTACACCTTC
CSADRGGGYTF
>TRBD1|TRBV25-1|TRBJ1-5|many
TGTGCCCCAAGACAGGGAAGGACGGTGAATCAGCCCCAGCATTTT
CAPRQGRTVNQPQHF
>TRBD1|TRBV27|TRBJ2-7|NA
TGTGCCAGCGCCTCCGGGACAGGGGCCCACGAGCAGTACTTC
CASASGTGAHEQYF
>NA|TRBV5-1|TRBJ2-6|NA
TGCGCCAGCAGCTTAAACAGAGACTCTGGGGCCAACGTCCTGACTTTC
CASSLNRDSGANVLTF
>TRBD1|TRBV10-3|TRBJ2-2|once
TGTGCCATCACCGGGACAGGGAGGTCCGGGGAGCTGTTTTTT
CAITGTGRSGELFF